This passage covers 27 T cell receptor beta chains from one sample sequenced in a study of human T cells and chemical hapten exposure. The time point here: patch test 2, 6 weeks after DPC sensitization. Treatment denoted: therapeutic diphenylcyclopropenone sensitization with weekly scalp DPC. In TCRdb, the RACE reads were re-called with MiXCR into one record per CDR3 protein. The sample lists about 84,000 distinct CDR3 sequences, more than 8.5% seen once, with 2% to 2.5% in the top ten. Source: whole blood, taken in connection with sensitization to the hapten diphenylcyclopropenone (DPC). These receptors were taken from a woman aged 30 to 39 with alopecia areata. Some clones in this sample may be carry-over from other donors' samples.

This clonotype was observed many times. V is TRBV16 and J is TRBJ1-1; the D gene is possibly TRBD1 (5 bases). The CDR3 covers 14 residues. V was cut by 0 bases and J by 3 bases, with 8 bases left in between. CDR1 is KGHSY and CDR2 is FQNENV in the germline V gene. CDR3: CASSQSWGDTEAFF. CDR3 nucleotide sequence: TGTGCCAGCAGCCAATCTTGGGGGGACACTGAAGCTTTCTTT.

The chain couples TRBV30 to TRBJ2-3; D remains ambiguous. V was pared by 2 bases and J by 3 bases, with 3 bases between. The CDR3 covers 11 residues. Germline-derived CDR1 and CDR2 are GTSNPN and SVGIG (reference sequence). CDR3 in DNA: TGTGCCTGGAGTAGAACAGATACGCAGTATTTT. It specifies CAWSRTDTQYF. The variable domain in full, with the rest retrieved from reference TRBV30 and TRBJ2-3, is SQTIHQWPATLVQPVGSPLSLECTVEGTSNPNLYWYRQAAGRGLQLLFYSVGIGQISSEVPQNLSASRPQDRQFILSSKKLLLSDSGFYLCAWSRTDTQYFGPGTRLTVL.

V and J are TRBV19 and TRBJ1-1, with 9 positions matching TRBD1. The CDR3 length is 13 residues. V shed 7 bases, J shed 6 bases, and the junction held 6 bases outside the gene matches. Germline-derived CDR1 and CDR2 are LNHDA and SQIVND (reference sequence). CDR3 residues: CASIGTGTAEAFF. The CDR3 nucleotides are TGTGCCAGTATAGGGACAGGGACCGCTGAAGCTTTCTTT.

V and J are TRBV5-4 and TRBJ1-1; 9 bases match TRBD1. The germline gives CDR1 SGHNT, CDR2 YYREEE (reference sequence). The CDR3 spans 13 residues. V was pared by 4 bases and J by 5 bases, with 3 bases of the junction left unmatched. The CDR3 DNA is TGTGCCAGCAGCACCGGACAGGGGACTGAAGCTTTCTTT. This codes for CASSTGQGTEAFF.

This clonotype was seen only a few times. The V and J genes are TRBV10-3 and TRBJ1-5, with 8 bases aligning to TRBD1. This CDR3 region has 15 residues. Trimming at V came to 2 bases and at J to 6 bases, leaving 6 bases not matched to a gene. Germline values: CDR1 ENHRY, CDR2 SYGVKD. In DNA form, the CDR3 reads TGTGCCATCAGTGAGGGCAGGGGGCGCGGTCAGCCCCAGCATTTT. Translated, it gives CAISEGRGRGQPQHF.

This clonotype was observed a handful of times. A read error may be the cause here, since a much bigger clone is one base away. The genes are TRBV20-1 and TRBJ2-5, with D possibly TRBD1 on 6 matching bases. The CDR3 contains 12 residues. The V gene's germline CDR1 is DFQATT and CDR2 SNEGSKA (reference sequence). V was cut by 3 bases and J by 13 bases, with 18 bases left in between. The CDR3 loop is CSARELQGALYF. The DNA of the CDR3 is TGCAGTGCTAGGGAACTACAGGGCGCCCTGTACTTC.

At least ten counts were recorded for this clonotype. The CDR3 DNA follows: TGTGCCAGCAGCCCATCCAATAGAGGCACTGAAGCTTTCTTT. Its protein product is CASSPSNRGTEAFF. The chain is built from TRBV28 and TRBJ1-1; D not certain. This CDR3 has 14 residues. CDR1 is MDHEN, CDR2 SYDVKM, per germline. Trimming took off 6 bases at V and 4 bases at J, with 15 bases between the two ends.

This clonotype showed up many times. The rearrangement links TRBV5-6 to TRBJ1-5; D gene ambiguous. This CDR3 has 15 amino acids. CDR1 SGHDT and CDR2 YYEEEE come from the germline V gene. Between the trimmed V and J ends, which lost 1 base and 4 bases, there was a span of 12 bases. The CDR3: CASSLYRSDNQPQHF. CDR3 in DNA: TGTGCCAGCAGCTTGTATCGCAGCGATAATCAGCCCCAGCATTTT. The full variable domain, completed using reference TRBV5-6 and TRBJ1-5, is DAGVTQSPTHLIKTRGQQVTLRCSPKSGHDTVSWYQQALGQGPQFIFQYYEEEERQRGNFPDRFSGHQFPNYSSELNVNALLLGDSALYLCASSLYRSDNQPQHFGDGTRLSIL.

The V and J genes are TRBV29-1 and TRBJ2-3; 7 bases map to TRBD2. Germline V lookup: CDR1 SQVTM, CDR2 ANQGSEA. The V and J ends lost 4 bases and 3 bases, in that order; junction bases with no gene match: 10. The CDR3 runs to 15 residues. The CDR3 DNA follows: TGCAGCGTTGGGTCTTTGGGAGGGCGAACAGATACGCAGTATTTT. It codes for CSVGSLGGRTDTQYF.

At least ten counts were recorded for this clonotype. The chain employs TRBV6-6 and TRBJ1-1, with D possibly being TRBD1 (5 bases). The CDR3 has 14 amino acids. Trimming took 2 bases from V and 4 from J, leaving 11 bases between them. Germline lookup yields CDR1 MNHNY and CDR2 SVGAGI (reference sequence). The CDR3 nucleotides read TGTGCCAGCAGTTACGGAGGCAGGGCCACTGAAGCTTTCTTT. It encodes CASSYGGRATEAFF.

At least ten counts were recorded for this clonotype. The rearrangement links TRBV29-1 to TRBJ2-5; TRBD2 might be the D (5 bases). The CDR3 sequence is 14 residues long. The V gene's germline CDR1 is SQVTM and CDR2 ANQGSEA. With 0 bases removed from V and 5 bases from J, the gap between germline ends came to 13 bases. DNA of the CDR3: TGCAGCGTTGAAGATGAGCGGAGTGGGGAGACCCAGTACTTC. It yields the protein CSVEDERSGETQYF.

This clonotype was observed a few times. This chain connects TRBV11-1 to TRBJ2-3; no reliable D call. Trimming cost V 2 bases and J 4 bases, with 10 bases left between them. Looked up from germline, CDR1 is SGHAT and CDR2 is FQDESV (reference sequence). The CDR3 runs 14 residues. CDR3 coding DNA: TGTGCCAGCAGCTTAACCCTTGACGCAGATACGCAGTATTTT. It specifies CASSLTLDADTQYF.

This clonotype was seen a handful of times. The J gene is TRBJ2-1, the V gene TRBV20-1; perhaps TRBD1 as D (6 bases). The V and J ends lost 6 bases and 0 bases respectively, with 15 bases between them. CDR1 and CDR2 (germline): DFQATT, SNEGSKA (reference sequence). The CDR3 is made up of 15 amino acids. CDR3 region: CSASKQGSSYNEQFF. The CDR3 DNA reads TGCAGTGCAAGCAAACAGGGAAGCTCCTACAATGAGCAGTTCTTC.

The V gene is TRBV5-1, the J gene TRBJ2-3; a weak D match, TRBD2 (6 bases). CDR1 and CDR2 from the germline V gene are SGHRS and YFSETQ. V lost 0 bases, J lost 2 bases, and 10 bases lay in between. CDR3 length: 15 residues. CDR3 nucleotide sequence: TGCGCCAGCAGCTTGGAGGGAGGCTACACAGATACGCAGTATTTT. Translating gives CASSLEGGYTDTQYF.

The table lists this clonotype with many counts. The J gene is TRBJ2-5, the V gene TRBV7-7, with a tentative D call TRBD2 (6 bases). The length of the CDR3 is 13 residues. CDR1 is SSHAT, CDR2 FNYEAQ, per germline (reference sequence). Trimming cost V 5 bases and J 5 bases, with 12 bases left between them. CDR3 DNA: TGTGCCAGCAGCGGGGGGTTCCTGGAGACCCAGTACTTC. Translating gives CASSGGFLETQYF.

The chain joins TRBV5-1 to TRBJ2-7, with D possibly being TRBD2 (6 bases). The CDR3 is made up of 16 amino acids. Germline V gives CDR1 SGHRS, CDR2 YFSETQ. The germline V and J ends were trimmed by 0 bases and 4 bases, with 17 bases remaining between them. CDR3 sequence reads: CASSLGHTGGEYEQYF. CDR3 coding DNA: TGCGCCAGCAGCTTGGGTCACACGGGCGGGGAGTACGAGCAGTACTTC.

This clonotype was counted at least ten times. The chain joins TRBV5-5 to TRBJ1-1, with D uncertain. The CDR3 consists of 12 residues. Germline V CDR1 and CDR2: SGHKS, YYEKEE (reference sequence). Trimming took off 0 bases at V and 4 bases at J, with 4 bases between the two ends. In DNA form, the CDR3 reads TGTGCCAGCAGCTTGGGGGTCACTGAAGCTTTCTTT. This sequence encodes CASSLGVTEAFF.

This chain links TRBV7-2 with TRBJ2-1; D is possibly TRBD2 (6 bases). Trimming took 8 bases from V and 6 from J, leaving 20 bases between them. The CDR3 totals 15 residues. Germline V CDR1 and CDR2: SGHTA, FQGNSA. CDR3 region: CASALRASDGNEQFF. The CDR3 region has the DNA TGTGCCAGCGCTTTGAGGGCTAGCGACGGCAATGAGCAGTTCTTC.

This sequence joins TRBV3-1 and TRBJ1-5; 8 positions agree with TRBD1. There are 14 residues in the CDR3. V lost 1 base to trimming and J lost 11 bases; unmatched junction nucleotides: 7. Germline V gives CDR1 LGHDT, CDR2 YNNKEL (reference sequence). CDR3 loop: CASSQGTGFVAQHF. CDR3 bases: TGTGCCAGCAGCCAAGGGACAGGGTTTGTAGCCCAGCATTTT. The complete variable domain, with remaining parts taken from reference TRBV3-1 and TRBJ1-5, reads DTAVSQTPKYLVTQMGNDKSIKCEQNLGHDTMYWYKQDSKKFLKIMFSYNNKELIINETVPNRFSPKSPDKAHLNLHINSLELGDSAVYFCASSQGTGFVAQHFGDGTRLSIL.

The chain has TRBV5-1 and TRBJ1-6, with 7 bases lining up with TRBD1. Germline V gene data show CDR1 as SGHRS and CDR2 as YFSETQ. The CDR3 consists of 16 residues. Trimming removed 4 bases from V and 5 bases from J; junction bases left unmatched: 9. The CDR3 reads CASSVTGASNNSPLHF. CDR3 in DNA: TGCGCCAGCAGCGTAACAGGGGCCTCAAATAATTCACCCCTCCACTTT. The full variable domain, completed using reference TRBV5-1 and TRBJ1-6, is KAGVTQTPRYLIKTRGQQVTLSCSPISGHRSVSWYQQTPGQGLQFLFEYFSETQRNKGNFPGRFSGRQFSNSRSEMNVSTLELGDSALYLCASSVTGASNNSPLHFGNGTRLTVT.

The chain has TRBV5-4 and TRBJ2-1, with D tentatively TRBD1 or TRBD2 (5 bases each). Trimming stripped 1 base from V and 7 bases from J, with 9 bases between. The CDR3 sequence is 13 residues long. The germline V gene encodes CDR1 SGHNT and CDR2 YYREEE (reference sequence). The CDR3 nucleotides read TGTGCCAGCAGCTTGTATGGGGGAAATGAGCAGTTCTTC. Amino acid sequence: CASSLYGGNEQFF. The variable domain in full, with the rest retrieved from reference TRBV5-4 and TRBJ2-1, is ETGVTQSPTHLIKTRGQQVTLRCSSQSGHNTVSWYQQALGQGPQFIFQYYREEENGRGNFPPRFSGLQFPNYSSELNVNALELDDSALYLCASSLYGGNEQFFGPGTRLTVL.

This clonotype was detected many times. V usage is TRBV6-5 and J usage is TRBJ2-1, with 12 positions matching TRBD2. The CDR3 runs 15 residues. The germline gives CDR1 MNHEY, CDR2 SVGAGI. Trimming cost V 10 bases and J 7 bases; bases outside gene matches: 11. CDR3 sequence reads: CATHLLAGGRNEQFF. The CDR3, as DNA: TGTGCCACCCACTTACTAGCGGGAGGAAGAAATGAGCAGTTCTTC.

This clonotype has a handful of counts. The gene calls are TRBV12-3 or TRBV12-4 and TRBJ1-5; D perhaps matches TRBD1 (6 bases). With 6 bases removed from V and 3 bases from J, the gap between germline ends came to 18 bases. The CDR3 extends over 16 amino acids. The CDR3 nucleotides are TGTGCCAGCAGCCATCGCACAGGGTCTAACAATCAGCCCCAGCATTTT. Residues: CASSHRTGSNNQPQHF.

In this sample, this clonotype turned up many times. The rearrangement uses TRBV29-1 and TRBJ1-2; 9 nucleotides match TRBD1. Per the germline V gene, CDR1 is SQVTM and CDR2 is ANQGSEA. The CDR3 contains 13 residues. V shed 7 bases and J 3 bases; nucleotides not matched to a gene: 6. Here the CDR3 DNA reads TGCAGCGGAGGGACAGGGCTCGACTATGGCTACACCTTC. The encoded protein is CSGGTGLDYGYTF.

The sample holds many counts of this clonotype. V gene TRBV6-2 or TRBV6-3 combines with J gene TRBJ1-5; 7 nucleotides agree with TRBD1. From germline, CDR1 is MNHEY and CDR2 SVGEGT. The CDR3 loop spans 14 amino acids. V lost 4 bases to trimming and J lost 6 bases; unmatched junction nucleotides: 6. The CDR3 is CASSSRQGSQPQHF. The CDR3 DNA sequence: TGTGCCAGCAGTTCCCGACAGGGCAGTCAGCCCCAGCATTTT.

This clonotype occurred many times. The chain carries TRBV29-1 and TRBJ1-3; D gene unclear. This CDR3 comprises 11 residues. Germline assignment: CDR1 SQVTM and CDR2 ANQGSEA. The V end lost 3 bases, the J end lost 8 bases, and 8 bases lay between the germline ends. The CDR3 DNA reads as TGCAGCGTTGACGTGGGCGACACCATATATTTT. The encoded protein is CSVDVGDTIYF.

This clonotype was seen ten or more times. The rearrangement links TRBV6-5 to TRBJ2-7; D might be TRBD1 (6 bases). V gave up 4 bases and J gave up 6 bases, with 22 bases separating them. The CDR3 length is 16 residues. Germline assignment: CDR1 MNHEY and CDR2 SVGAGI. The CDR3 coding sequence is TGTGCCAGCAGTTCCACGAAAGCCGGGACACGTCTCGAGCAGTACTTC. Its protein product is CASSSTKAGTRLEQYF.